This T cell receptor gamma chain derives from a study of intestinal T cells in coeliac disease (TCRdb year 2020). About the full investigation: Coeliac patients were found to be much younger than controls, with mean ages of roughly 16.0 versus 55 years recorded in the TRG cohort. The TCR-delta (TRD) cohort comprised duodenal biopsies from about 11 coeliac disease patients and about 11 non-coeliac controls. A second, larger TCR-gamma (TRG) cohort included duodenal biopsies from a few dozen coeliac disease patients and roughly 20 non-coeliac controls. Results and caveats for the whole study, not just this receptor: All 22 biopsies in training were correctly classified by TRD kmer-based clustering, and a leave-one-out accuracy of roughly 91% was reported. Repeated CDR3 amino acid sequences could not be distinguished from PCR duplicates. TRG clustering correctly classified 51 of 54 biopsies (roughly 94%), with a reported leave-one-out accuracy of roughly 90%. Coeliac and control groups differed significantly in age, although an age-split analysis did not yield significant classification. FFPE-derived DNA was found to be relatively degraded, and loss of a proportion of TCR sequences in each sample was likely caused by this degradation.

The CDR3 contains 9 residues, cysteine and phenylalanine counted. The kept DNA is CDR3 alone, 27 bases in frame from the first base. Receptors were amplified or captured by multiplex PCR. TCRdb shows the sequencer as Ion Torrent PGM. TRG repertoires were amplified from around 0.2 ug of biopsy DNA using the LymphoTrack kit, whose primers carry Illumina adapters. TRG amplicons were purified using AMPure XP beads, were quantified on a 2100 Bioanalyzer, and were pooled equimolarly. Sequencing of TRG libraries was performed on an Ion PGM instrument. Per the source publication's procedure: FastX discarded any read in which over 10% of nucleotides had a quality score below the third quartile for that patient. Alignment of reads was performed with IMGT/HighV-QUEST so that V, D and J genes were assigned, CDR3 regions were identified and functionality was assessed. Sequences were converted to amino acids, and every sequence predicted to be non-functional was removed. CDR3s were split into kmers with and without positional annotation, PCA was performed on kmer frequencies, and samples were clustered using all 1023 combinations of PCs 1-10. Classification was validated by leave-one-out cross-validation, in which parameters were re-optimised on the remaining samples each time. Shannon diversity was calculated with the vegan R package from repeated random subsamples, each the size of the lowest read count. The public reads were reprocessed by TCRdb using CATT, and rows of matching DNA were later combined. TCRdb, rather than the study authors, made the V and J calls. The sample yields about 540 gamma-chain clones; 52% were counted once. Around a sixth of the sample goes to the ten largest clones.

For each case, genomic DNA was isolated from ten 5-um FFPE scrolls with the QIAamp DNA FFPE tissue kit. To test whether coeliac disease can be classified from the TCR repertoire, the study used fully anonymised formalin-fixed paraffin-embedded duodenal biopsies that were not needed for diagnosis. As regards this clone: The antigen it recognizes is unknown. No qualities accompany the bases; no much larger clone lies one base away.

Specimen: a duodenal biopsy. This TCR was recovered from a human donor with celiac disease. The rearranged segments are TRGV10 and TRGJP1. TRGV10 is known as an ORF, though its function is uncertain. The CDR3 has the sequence CAPVPFKIF. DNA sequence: TGTGCCCCGGTTCCGTTCAAGATATTT.